Sequencing of this TCR beta chain was carried out in a study of cytomegalovirus exposure and HLA in healthy donors. General study results and limits: Most subjects' HLA-A and HLA-B alleles were reportedly predicted from TCR beta sequences. In a later analysis, a missense DCLRE1C variant was linked to TCR beta V- and J-gene trimming.

V lost 8 bases and J lost 4, with 16 bases in between. The CDR3 totals 14 residues. Germline V gives CDR1 MNHNS, CDR2 SASEGT. 13 Jbeta primers and 60 Vbeta primers were used for the PCR. Produced via immunoSEQ multiplex PCR; TCRdb's table is partial and in-frame only. The table shows 75,000 to 90,000 clones, with 78% occurring only once. With regard to this clone: The antigen remains unidentified.

This chain links TRBV6-1 with TRBJ2-3, with a weak D call TRBD2 (6 bases). The source material was PBMCs. This TCR derives from a man aged 40-50 years in good health and CMV-seronegative. The CDR3 region is CASVQRRGADTQYF. The CDR3 DNA reads as TGTGCCAGCGTACAGCGGAGGGGAGCAGATACGCAGTATTTT.